Listed here are 32 T cell receptor beta chains from one sample, sequenced in a study of cytomegalovirus exposure and HLA in healthy donors. Researchers ran the PCR with 60 Vbeta and 13 Jbeta primers. The repertoire was sequenced with immunoSEQ multiplex PCR; TCRdb's copy has only in-frame clones and lacks some. The sample has 150,000 to 200,000 clones, approximately 80% seen once. Sequencing was done on a sample of PBMCs. Receptors originate from a girl under 18 in good health and CMV-seropositive.

The V and J genes are TRBV4-1 and TRBJ1-5, with 7 nucleotides matching TRBD1. J gave up 2 bases and V 0 bases, and 7 bases lay outside the gene matches. CDR3 length: 17 amino acids. Germline V gene sequence: CDR1 MGHRA, CDR2 YSYEKL. CDR3: CASSQDQGGRGNQPQHF. CDR3 bases: TGCGCCAGCAGCCAAGATCAAGGGGGCAGGGGCAATCAGCCCCAGCATTTT.

This clone was seen only a few times. Other nucleotide sequences in the sample specify the same CDR3. This chain joins TRBV7-9 and TRBJ1-1; the D gene is possibly TRBD1 (5 bases). V was shortened by 3 bases and J by 0 bases, with 8 bases between the two germline ends. The CDR3 has 14 residues. Per the germline V gene, CDR1 is SEHNR and CDR2 is FQNEAQ (reference sequence). This CDR3 reads CASSFGGMNTEAFF. The CDR3 DNA is TGTGCCAGCAGCTTCGGGGGGATGAACACTGAAGCTTTCTTT.

The chain uses TRBV6-1 and TRBJ1-2; 9 bases agree with TRBD1. Germline CDR1 and CDR2: MNHNS and SASEGT. CDR3 length: 15 residues. The V segment lost 2 bases and the J segment 4 bases; nucleotides outside the gene matches: 5. CDR3 in DNA: TGTGCCAGCAGTGAAACCGACAGGGGGGGCTATGGCTACACCTTC. It is translated as CASSETDRGGYGYTF.

This clone was seen only once. The chain carries TRBV27 and TRBJ2-5; maybe TRBD1 (6 bases). This CDR3 spans 14 amino acids. The V gene's germline CDR1 is MNHEY and CDR2 SMNVEV (reference sequence). Deletions cut 6 bases from V and 4 bases from J, with 15 bases between. CDR3 amino acids: CASSGSDSRETQYF. CDR3 nucleotide sequence: TGTGCCAGCAGCGGCTCGGACAGTAGAGAGACCCAGTACTTC.

This chain connects TRBV19 to TRBJ2-7; possibly TRBD1 for D (6 bases). V was pared by 9 bases and J by 2 bases, with 17 bases between. Germline CDR1 and CDR2: LNHDA and SQIVND (reference sequence). This CDR3 has 14 amino acids. CDR3 nucleotides: TGTGCCAGAAATACCGGGACACTAACCTACGAGCAGTACTTC. Protein sequence: CARNTGTLTYEQYF.

With respect to this clone: One end of the junction varies from germline; a read error may be responsible. This specimen includes other DNA sequences encoding the same CDR3. This chain joins TRBV27 and TRBJ1-5; maybe TRBD1 (5 bases). This CDR3 contains 12 residues. CDR1 MNHEY and CDR2 SMNVEV come from the germline V gene (reference sequence). CDR3 nucleotides: TGCGCCAGCAGCTCAGGGTATCAGCCCCAGCATTTT. Protein sequence: CASSSGYQPQHF.

V usage is TRBV6-6 and J usage is TRBJ2-2; no firm D call. Germline CDR1 and CDR2: MNHNY and SVGAGI (reference sequence). The CDR3 is 16 residues long. V lost 6 bases to trimming and J lost 4 bases, with 18 bases between them. The CDR3 protein is CASRLVRIRSTGELFF. CDR3 DNA sequence: TGTGCCAGCAGACTCGTGAGGATAAGGAGCACCGGGGAGCTGTTTTTT.

The chain employs TRBV28 and TRBJ2-7, with TRBD1 matching 9 bases. The ends lost 2 bases at V and 1 base at J; junction bases unmatched: 3. Germline CDR1 and CDR2: MDHEN and SYDVKM. The CDR3 totals 15 residues. Written as DNA, the CDR3 is TGTGCCAGCAGTTTACCGGGACAGGGTTCCTACGAGCAGTACTTC. It codes for CASSLPGQGSYEQYF.

The chain uses TRBV11-2 and TRBJ1-3, with 7 positions matching TRBD1. The CDR3 contains 13 residues. Germline CDR1 reads SGHAT; CDR2 reads FQNNGV. With 6 bases clipped from V and 9 bases from J, the junction kept 8 bases outside the gene matches. DNA for the CDR3: TGTGCCAGCAGAACCCTGACAGGGACCACCATATATTTT. Its protein is CASRTLTGTTIYF.

The chain links TRBV14 to TRBJ2-5, with 12 positions matching TRBD2. V gave up 4 bases and J gave up 7 bases; unmatched junction bases: 1. Germline V gives CDR1 SGHDN, CDR2 FVKESK. The CDR3 extends over 13 amino acids. For the CDR3, the DNA is TGTGCCAGCAGCCCGGGACTAGCGGGGACCCAGTACTTC. It encodes CASSPGLAGTQYF.

This clone is a singleton in its sample. The rearrangement joins TRBV9 to TRBJ1-4; the D is unclear. This CDR3 has 15 residues. Germline CDR1 is SGDLS and CDR2 is YYNGEE. The ends were cut back, 0 bases at V and 3 bases at J, with 9 bases in the middle. This CDR3 reads CASSVGGSSNEKLFF. CDR3 bases: TGTGCCAGCAGCGTAGGAGGGTCCTCTAATGAAAAACTGTTTTTT.

The genes are TRBV15 and TRBJ2-5; 10 positions agree with TRBD1. The end of the DNA fits TRBJ2-7 better, so the J call may be wrong. The CDR3 spans 15 residues. Per the germline V gene, CDR1 is LNHNV and CDR2 is YYDKDF (reference sequence). The CDR3 DNA reads TGTGCCACCAGCAGAGGACAGGGGGCAAGTTACGAGCAGTACTTC. This translates into CATSRGQGASYEQYF.

The genes are TRBV30 and TRBJ2-2; 11 bases are a match to TRBD1. Trimming removed 2 bases from V and 4 bases from J; junction bases left unmatched: 3. Germline CDR1 and CDR2: GTSNPN and SVGIG (reference sequence). The CDR3 covers 15 residues. DNA of the CDR3: TGTGCCTGGAGTCGGGACAGGGGGAGCACCGGGGAGCTGTTTTTT. Protein product: CAWSRDRGSTGELFF.

The chain combines TRBV15 with TRBJ1-3, with 8 positions matching TRBD1. Trimming took 3 bases from V and 0 from J; bases not matched to a gene: 1. CDR1 LNHNV and CDR2 YYDKDF come from the germline V gene (reference sequence). The CDR3 totals 15 residues. The CDR3 nucleotides are TGTGCCACCAGCAGGACAGGGGACTCTGGAAACACCATATATTTT. Translating it yields CATSRTGDSGNTIYF. Full variable domain (remainder filled in from reference TRBV15 and TRBJ1-3): DAMVIQNPRYQVTQFGKPVTLSCSQTLNHNVMYWYQQKSSQAPKLLFHYYDKDFNNEADTPDNFQSRRPNTSFCFLDIRSPGLGDTAMYLCATSRTGDSGNTIYFGEGSWLTVV.

The V call is TRBV5-1, the J call TRBJ2-2; 8 nucleotides match TRBD1. The ends lost 2 bases at V and 7 bases at J; junction bases unmatched: 7. Germline assignment: CDR1 SGHRS and CDR2 YFSETQ. This CDR3 is built from 15 residues. CDR3 sequence reads: CASSFRTGMDGELFF. The CDR3 DNA follows: TGCGCCAGCAGCTTCCGGACAGGGATGGACGGGGAGCTGTTTTTT.

The chain uses TRBV5-1 and TRBJ2-1, with 11 nucleotides matching TRBD1. The germline V gene has CDR1 SGHRS and CDR2 YFSETQ. CDR3 length equals 15 residues. Unmatched junction bases numbered 2, after V lost 2 bases and J lost 4 bases. CDR3 sequence: CASSLGTGGYNEQFF. The CDR3 coding sequence is TGCGCCAGCAGCTTAGGGACAGGGGGATACAATGAGCAGTTCTTC.

The rearrangement uses TRBV27 and TRBJ2-7; 8 nucleotides match TRBD1. This CDR3 spans 14 amino acids. Germline trimming cut 4 bases from V and 7 bases from J; bases unmatched to any gene: 9. CDR1 and CDR2 (germline): MNHEY, SMNVEV (reference sequence). The CDR3 loop reads CASSSGQASMEQYF. The CDR3 coding sequence is TGTGCCAGCAGTTCGGGACAGGCCTCAATGGAGCAGTACTTC.

The chain recombines TRBV2 with TRBJ2-1; D call uncertain. Per germline, CDR1 SNHLY and CDR2 FYNNEI. The germline V and J ends were trimmed by 6 bases and 9 bases, with 9 bases remaining between them. The CDR3 contains 11 residues. CDR3 sequence (DNA): TGTGCCAGCAGGGGCTATGGTGAGCAGTTCTTC. The encoded protein is CASRGYGEQFF.

This clone is a singleton in its sample. The gene calls are TRBV4-2 and TRBJ2-1; the D is unclear. Trimming pared 0 bases from V and 5 bases from J, leaving 14 bases between. The CDR3 extends over 16 amino acids. Germline loops: CDR1 LGHNA, CDR2 YNFKEQ. In DNA form, the CDR3 reads TGTGCCAGCAGCCAAGACCCCGGTAACGATAACAATGAGCAGTTCTTC. This gives the protein CASSQDPGNDNNEQFF.

The chain combines TRBV6-1 with TRBJ2-5, with 10 bases identical to TRBD1. J lost 7 bases, V lost 6 bases, and 11 bases had no gene match. The CDR3 spans 15 residues. CDR1 is MNHNS, CDR2 SASEGT, per germline. CDR3 loop: CASSLETGGKGTQYF. Here the CDR3 DNA reads TGTGCCAGCAGCCTAGAGACAGGGGGCAAAGGGACCCAGTACTTC.

The CDR3 DNA reads as TGTGCCAGCAGTTGGGACAGGGTGGGAACTGGAAACACCATATATTTT. Translation gives CASSWDRVGTGNTIYF. The chain has TRBV6-5 and TRBJ1-3; 9 bases are shared with TRBD1. Germline values: CDR1 MNHEY, CDR2 SVGAGI. Trimming removed 4 bases from V and 2 bases from J; junction bases left unmatched: 6. This CDR3 is built from 16 residues.

This chain joins TRBV5-1 and TRBJ2-1; 8 nucleotides match TRBD1. The CDR3 totals 13 residues. V shed 3 bases and J 6 bases; nucleotides not matched to a gene: 2. CDR1 is SGHRS, CDR2 YFSETQ, per germline. The CDR3 sequence is CASSWTGSNEQFF. The CDR3 nucleotides are TGCGCCAGCAGCTGGACAGGGAGCAATGAGCAGTTCTTC.

The V and J genes are TRBV5-4 and TRBJ2-7, with a possible D match to TRBD2 (5 bases). Germline lookup yields CDR1 SGHNT and CDR2 YYREEE (reference sequence). The CDR3 spans 13 residues. V lost 5 bases, J lost 2 bases, and 11 bases lay in between. CDR3 protein: CASRRPGTYEQYF. CDR3 in DNA: TGTGCCAGCAGGCGTCCCGGGACCTACGAGCAGTACTTC.

This rearrangement joins TRBV5-6 to TRBJ2-5, with 7 bases fitting TRBD2. The J segment lost 9 bases and the V segment lost 0 bases, leaving 5 bases of the junction unmatched. Germline CDR1 is SGHDT and CDR2 is YYEEEE. The CDR3 contains 13 residues. In DNA, the CDR3 is TGTGCCAGCAGCTTGGGCGGGGGATCGGCCCAGTACTTC. This translates into CASSLGGGSAQYF.

The chain employs TRBV4-3 and TRBJ1-1; D unresolved. Germline V gives CDR1 LGHNA, CDR2 YSLEER. The CDR3 spans 16 residues. V was shortened by 0 bases and J by 0 bases, with 11 bases between the two germline ends. The chain's CDR3 is CASSQEGRGMNTEAFF. The CDR3 region has the DNA TGCGCCAGCAGCCAAGAGGGGAGAGGCATGAACACTGAAGCTTTCTTT.

This clone was picked up one time. V gene TRBV7-7 combines with J gene TRBJ2-2, with D possibly TRBD2 on 6 matching bases. From germline, CDR1 is SSHAT and CDR2 FNYEAQ (reference sequence). This CDR3 spans 16 amino acids. Trimming removed 1 base from V and 4 bases from J, with 13 bases in between. The CDR3 DNA is TGTGCCAGCAGCTTAGGCCAGGGAGGTACCACCGGGGAGCTGTTTTTT. Translating it yields CASSLGQGGTTGELFF.

This rearrangement joins TRBV5-4 to TRBJ2-1; D might be TRBD1 (6 bases). V was cut by 2 bases and J by 0 bases, with 12 bases left in between. CDR1 is SGHNT and CDR2 is YYREEE in the germline V gene (reference sequence). This CDR3 comprises 16 residues. CDR3 residues: CASSLGGPVSYNEQFF. The CDR3 region has the DNA TGTGCCAGCAGCTTAGGGGGACCCGTCTCCTACAATGAGCAGTTCTTC.

V usage is TRBV14 and J usage is TRBJ1-2; perhaps TRBD1 as D (5 bases). V dropped 1 base and J dropped 0 bases, with 12 bases sitting between them. The CDR3 is 16 residues long. From germline, CDR1 is SGHDN and CDR2 FVKESK. The CDR3: CASSQAGGESNYGYTF. The CDR3 DNA reads as TGTGCCAGCAGCCAAGCGGGAGGGGAGTCTAACTATGGCTACACCTTC. The full variable domain, its missing parts supplied by reference TRBV14 and TRBJ1-2, is EAGVTQFPSHSVIEKGQTVTLRCDPISGHDNLYWYRRVMGKEIKFLLHFVKESKQDESGMPNNRFLAERTGGTYSTLKVQPAELEDSGVYFCASSQAGGESNYGYTFGSGTRLTVV.

This chain joins TRBV6-5 and TRBJ2-5, with D possibly being TRBD1 (7 bases). CDR3 length: 15 residues. Germline values: CDR1 MNHEY, CDR2 SVGAGI. V was clipped by 5 bases and J by 7 bases, with 20 bases between them. CDR3 sequence (DNA): TGTGCCAGCAGTCAGGGGGAAGGAGGGAAAAGGACCCAGTACTTC. Protein: CASSQGEGGKRTQYF.

The chain couples TRBV5-4 to TRBJ1-1; D possibly corresponds to TRBD1 (5 bases). V gave up 4 bases and J gave up 2 bases, with 18 bases separating them. The CDR3 is 16 amino acids. In germline, CDR1 is SGHNT, CDR2 YYREEE (reference sequence). This chain's CDR3 is CASSAPGTAINTEAFF. CDR3 sequence (DNA): TGTGCCAGCAGCGCCCCCGGGACTGCTATCAACACTGAAGCTTTCTTT.

V usage is TRBV7-9 and J usage is TRBJ2-7; maybe TRBD1 (5 bases). Looked up from germline, CDR1 is SEHNR and CDR2 is FQNEAQ (reference sequence). CDR3 length equals 16 residues. V was cut by 0 bases and J by 0 bases, with 12 bases left in between. This chain's CDR3 is CASSLAAGSNSYEQYF. The CDR3 nucleotides read TGTGCCAGCAGCTTAGCGGCAGGGTCGAACTCCTACGAGCAGTACTTC.

The V gene is TRBV27, the J gene TRBJ2-1, with 13 bases identical to TRBD2. The CDR3 totals 14 residues. CDR1 MNHEY and CDR2 SMNVEV come from the germline V gene (reference sequence). V was clipped by 8 bases and J by 6 bases; unmatched bases: 4. The CDR3, as DNA: TGTGCCAGCGGCAGACTAGCGGGAGGCAATGAGCAGTTCTTC. Residues: CASGRLAGGNEQFF.